These 20 T cell receptor beta chains were sequenced from one sample in a study of blood T cells in healthy people across ages. Combining a sample-barcoded 5' primer with a J-beta primer mix, a second PCR ran for about 6 to 12 cycles. One entry per CDR3 protein, called by TCRdb with MiXCR from the 5' RACE reads. The data show 540,000 or so distinct CDR3 sequences, approximately 27% seen once. The source material was blood. The receptors were gathered from a woman in her 70s in good health.

The genes are TRBV5-1 and TRBJ1-4, with D uncertain. The CDR3 has 14 amino acids. Between the trimmed V and J ends, which lost 2 bases and 5 bases, there was a span of 10 bases. The germline gives CDR1 SGHRS, CDR2 YFSETQ. The CDR3 reads CASSFGAENEKLFF. DNA of the CDR3: TGCGCCAGCAGCTTTGGCGCCGAAAATGAAAAACTGTTTTTT.

The sample holds a few counts of this clonotype. The chain links TRBV20-1 to TRBJ2-1; D call uncertain. The germline gives CDR1 DFQATT, CDR2 SNEGSKA (reference sequence). Trimming cost V 1 base and J 5 bases, with 12 bases left between them. The CDR3 has 14 residues. The CDR3 sequence: CSARVRSRDNEQFF. The CDR3 nucleotides are TGCAGTGCTAGAGTGAGGAGTCGCGACAATGAGCAGTTCTTC.

This clonotype was seen a handful of times. The chain links TRBV5-6 to TRBJ2-1, with 8 positions matching TRBD1. The V and J ends lost 1 base and 6 bases, in that order; junction bases with no gene match: 3. The CDR3 is 14 residues long. The V gene's germline CDR1 is SGHDT and CDR2 YYEEEE. The chain's CDR3 is CASSLWTGTNEQFF. The DNA of the CDR3 is TGTGCCAGCAGCTTGTGGACAGGGACCAATGAGCAGTTCTTC.

The sample holds a few counts of this clonotype. The V gene is TRBV18, the J gene TRBJ2-7; no clear D. The CDR3 loop spans 16 amino acids. The V end was cut by 6 bases, the J end by 3 bases, with 21 bases between. Germline V gene lookup returns CDR1 KGHSH and CDR2 LQKENI. The CDR3 coding sequence is TGTGCCAGCTCCTCAGGCCCCCTAACTTCGGGCTACGAGCAGTACTTC. This translates into CASSSGPLTSGYEQYF.

This clonotype showed up many times. This rearrangement joins TRBV7-2 to TRBJ2-5; 11 bases align to TRBD2. The J call is in doubt because the DNA end fits TRBJ2-1 better. The CDR3 consists of 15 residues. The germline gives CDR1 SGHTA, CDR2 FQGNSA. The CDR3 loop is CASSLWLAGGNEQFF. CDR3 in DNA: TGTGCCAGCAGCTTGTGGCTAGCGGGGGGTAATGAGCAGTTCTTC.

J is TRBJ2-7 and V is TRBV3-1, with 7 bases lining up with TRBD1. Per germline, CDR1 LGHDT and CDR2 YNNKEL (reference sequence). The length of the CDR3 is 15 residues. Losses at the gene ends were 4 bases for V and 3 bases for J; bases not matched to a gene: 9. CDR3: CASSPRVTGFYEQYF. The CDR3 DNA reads TGTGCCAGCAGCCCTCGCGTGACAGGGTTCTACGAGCAGTACTTC.

This clonotype came up a few times. The chain uses TRBV5-1 and TRBJ2-3; TRBD1 or TRBD2 may be the D gene (5 bases each). Trimming shortened V by 2 bases and J by 4 bases, and 8 bases separated the two germline ends. Germline CDR1 SGHRS, CDR2 YFSETQ. This CDR3 is built from 13 residues. CDR3 sequence reads: CASSFRGADTQYF. CDR3 in DNA: TGCGCCAGCAGCTTTCGGGGCGCAGATACGCAGTATTTT.

The chain joins TRBV20-1 to TRBJ1-2; 10 positions match TRBD1. The CDR3 is 15 residues long. Trimming removed 3 bases from V and 8 bases from J; junction bases left unmatched: 12. Per germline, CDR1 DFQATT and CDR2 SNEGSKA (reference sequence). The CDR3 nucleotides read TGCAGTGCTAGTACCCCTCGACAGGGGGCTTGGGGCTACACCTTC. Translating it yields CSASTPRQGAWGYTF.

The chain combines TRBV19 with TRBJ1-3, with unresolved D. Germline CDR1 LNHDA, CDR2 SQIVND (reference sequence). The germline V and J ends were trimmed by 4 bases and 0 bases, with 7 bases remaining between them. The CDR3 contains 14 residues. CDR3 in amino acids: CASSTVGSGNTIYF. CDR3 DNA: TGTGCCAGTAGTACAGTAGGCTCTGGAAACACCATATATTTT.

The chain combines TRBV20-1 with TRBJ2-5; 9 bases line up with TRBD1. The germline CDR1 and CDR2 sequences are DFQATT and SNEGSKA (reference sequence). Germline trimming cut 6 bases from V and 5 bases from J; bases unmatched to any gene: 10. There are 14 residues in the CDR3. The CDR3 sequence is CSARTGVSVETQYF. CDR3 nucleotides: TGCAGTGCCCGGACAGGGGTCTCGGTGGAGACCCAGTACTTC.

The chain recombines TRBV7-2 with TRBJ2-1; 11 bases match TRBD2. V shed 2 bases, J shed 7 bases, and the junction held 4 bases outside the gene matches. CDR1 SGHTA and CDR2 FQGNSA come from the germline V gene. The CDR3 totals 15 residues. For the CDR3, the DNA is TGTGCCAGCAGCTTATCTAGCGGGGGGTTAAATGAGCAGTTCTTC. It specifies CASSLSSGGLNEQFF.

The gene calls are TRBV28 and TRBJ2-5; TRBD1 is a possible D gene (5 bases). CDR1 MDHEN and CDR2 SYDVKM come from the germline V gene. Between the trimmed V and J ends, which lost 3 bases and 1 base, there was a span of 12 bases. The CDR3 runs 15 residues. The CDR3 bases are TGTGCCAGCAGTTTCCTCGGACAACTCCAAGAGACCCAGTACTTC. Encoded protein: CASSFLGQLQETQYF. The variable domain in full, completed from reference TRBV28 and TRBJ2-5, reads DVKVTQSSRYLVKRTGEKVFLECVQDMDHENMFWYRQDPGLGLRLIYFSYDVKMKEKGDIPEGYSVSREKKERFSLILESASTNQTSMYLCASSFLGQLQETQYFGPGTRLLVL.

This clonotype was recorded a few times. The rearrangement uses TRBV11-2 and TRBJ2-1; 7 nucleotides align to TRBD2. Looked up from germline, CDR1 is SGHAT and CDR2 is FQNNGV. J gave up 10 bases and V 2 bases, and 5 bases lay outside the gene matches. The CDR3 sequence is 13 residues long. The CDR3 DNA follows: TGTGCCAGCAGCTTACTCCGGGGAGGGGAGCAGTTCTTC. Protein sequence: CASSLLRGGEQFF.

There are a few counts of this clonotype. The V call is TRBV6-6, the J call TRBJ2-4; TRBD1 is a possible D gene (6 bases). Germline V gene sequence: CDR1 MNHNY, CDR2 SVGAGI (reference sequence). There are 17 residues in the CDR3. Trimming removed 0 bases at V and 6 bases at J, with 18 bases between. The CDR3 bases are TGTGCCAGCAGTTACTCTTGGTTGGGGGACACGTTAAACATTCAGTACTTC. This sequence encodes CASSYSWLGDTLNIQYF.

The chain has TRBV20-1 and TRBJ2-7; D gene ambiguous. This CDR3 contains 13 residues. Per the germline V gene, CDR1 is DFQATT and CDR2 is SNEGSKA (reference sequence). V was trimmed by 3 bases and J by 5 bases, leaving 14 bases between them. The CDR3 loop reads CSASVAGRDEQYF. CDR3 DNA sequence: TGCAGTGCTAGCGTAGCAGGTAGGGACGAGCAGTACTTC.

V usage is TRBV29-1 and J usage is TRBJ1-1; D perhaps matches TRBD1 (5 bases). The CDR3 runs to 12 residues. The germline gives CDR1 SQVTM, CDR2 ANQGSEA. V lost 4 bases to trimming and J lost 1 base, with 7 bases between them. CDR3 DNA: TGCAGCGTTGGGGGCAAGAACACTGAAGCTTTCTTT. This codes for CSVGGKNTEAFF. Together with reference TRBV29-1 and TRBJ1-1, the CDR3 gives the full variable domain: SAVISQKPSRDICQRGTSLTIQCQVDSQVTMMFWYRQQPGQSLTLIATANQGSEATYESGFVIDKFPISRPNLTFSTLTVSNMSPEDSSIYLCSVGGKNTEAFFGQGTRLTVV.

This clonotype was found once. This chain uses TRBV7-2 with TRBJ1-4, with D uncertain. The germline V gene encodes CDR1 SGHTA and CDR2 FQGNSA. The CDR3 consists of 11 residues. Trimming removed 2 bases at V and 13 bases at J, with 8 bases between. The CDR3 DNA reads as TGTGCCAGCAGCTTACGAAGAGGACTGTTTTTT. Protein: CASSLRRGLFF.

This clonotype was found a few times. The rearrangement links TRBV6-1 to TRBJ1-2, with D uncertain. V was pared by 0 bases and J by 5 bases, with 13 bases between. The germline gives CDR1 MNHNS, CDR2 SASEGT. CDR3 length: 15 residues. The CDR3 region is CASSEAGRNKYGYTF. CDR3 DNA: TGTGCCAGCAGTGAAGCGGGCAGAAACAAGTATGGCTACACCTTC.

This rearrangement joins TRBV5-1 to TRBJ2-3; no reliable D call. Between the trimmed V and J ends, which lost 2 bases and 2 bases, there was a span of 12 bases. Germline CDR1 reads SGHRS; CDR2 reads YFSETQ. CDR3 length: 15 amino acids. CDR3: CASSFSLQITDTQYF. In DNA form, the CDR3 reads TGCGCCAGCAGCTTTTCGCTACAGATCACAGATACGCAGTATTTT.

This clonotype occurred many times. One end of the junction fails to match germline, which may point to a read error. The V gene is TRBV7-2, the J gene TRBJ2-5; D remains unclear. The germline CDR1 and CDR2 sequences are SGHTA and FQGNSA. This CDR3 is built from 13 residues. As DNA, the CDR3 is TGCGCCAGCAGCTTACTTTGGGGAGAGACCCAGTACTTC. It is translated as CASSLLWGETQYF. Full variable domain (outside the CDR3, taken from reference TRBV7-2 and TRBJ2-5): GAGVSQSPSNKVTEKGKDVELRCDPISGHTALYWYRQSLGQGLEFLIYFQGNSAPDKSGLPSDRFSAERTGGSVSTLTIQRTQQEDSAVYLCASSLLWGETQYFGPGTRLLVL.